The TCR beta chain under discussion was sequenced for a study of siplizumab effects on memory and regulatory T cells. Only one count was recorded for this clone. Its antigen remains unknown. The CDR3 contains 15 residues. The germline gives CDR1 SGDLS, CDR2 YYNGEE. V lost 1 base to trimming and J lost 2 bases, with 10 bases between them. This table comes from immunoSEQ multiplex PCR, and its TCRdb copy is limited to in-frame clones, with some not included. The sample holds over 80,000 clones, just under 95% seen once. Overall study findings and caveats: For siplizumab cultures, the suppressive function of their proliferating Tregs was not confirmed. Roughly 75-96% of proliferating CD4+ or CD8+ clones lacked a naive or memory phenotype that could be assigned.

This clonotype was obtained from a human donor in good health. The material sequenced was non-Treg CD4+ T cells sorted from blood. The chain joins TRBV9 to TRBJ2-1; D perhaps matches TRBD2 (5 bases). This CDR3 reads CASSVRTSTYNEQFF. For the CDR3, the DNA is TGTGCCAGCAGCGTACGGACTTCGACCTACAATGAGCAGTTCTTC.